This TCR beta chain was captured by sequencing in a study of blood T cells in healthy people across ages (dated by TCRdb to 2013 to 2016). In the study overall: In model experiments, template switching captured about one uniquely barcoded TCR beta cDNA molecule for every two T cells. The study measured age-related changes in TCR beta repertoire diversity using deep sequencing normalized with unique cDNA molecular identifiers. The donors were divided into four age groups: young (average around 17 years), middle-aged (over 35), aged (around 67) and long-lived (around 87). To avoid experimental bias, donors of different ages were distributed randomly across sequencing lanes. The study analyzed two additional independent replicas of 1 million unique cDNA reads from the same blood draw for two donors, one aged 18 to 30 and one aged 80 or older.

As concerns this clonotype: The antigen it recognizes is unknown. One end of the junction varies from germline; a read error may be responsible.

CDR1 and CDR2, looked up from the germline V gene (reference sequence), are MNHNY and SVGAGI. The CDR3 runs 15 amino acids, cysteine and phenylalanine included. CDR3 DNA is the only sequence kept; it has 45 bases, read in frame from the first base. Library preparation employed 5' RACE. The run used an Illumina HiSeq 2500. A second PCR of about 6 to 11 cycles was performed with a sample-barcoded 5' primer and a J-beta primer mix. A template-switch 5' adaptor carrying 12 random nucleotides introduced a unique molecular identifier onto each TCR beta cDNA molecule. At least 2.5 million CDR3-containing paired-end reads were obtained from each sample. All of the RNA was converted into first-strand cDNA using the Mint cDNA synthesis kit, with a TRBC-specific oligonucleotide serving as the primer. After uracil-DNA glycosylase treatment, a first 18-cycle PCR used universal primers M1SS and BC2_uni_R on all cDNA. From the authors' description of their analysis: Each sample was normalized by randomly selecting 1 million high-quality reads, each carrying a distinct molecular identifier. Instead of being binned into consensus sequences, reads that shared molecular identifiers were thrown out. MiTCR, with a Q25 quality threshold and the strictest error-elimination algorithm, was used for CDR3 identification, clonotype clustering and error correction. A nonparametric unseen species model using Euler transformation provided a lower-bound estimate of total TCR beta diversity. TCRdb reprocessing: public reads trimmed at Q25 with fastp, clones called with MiXCR, in-frame beta chains kept. Rows with a matching CDR3 protein are joined into one entry that keeps the most common DNA and genes. The V and J calls were determined by TCRdb, not by the authors. For this sample there are roughly 1.5 million distinct CDR3 sequences; approximately 43% appear just once. Of the sample, over 3.5% falls within the top ten clones.

The approximately 39 donors, aged 6 to 90 years, were systemically healthy Caucasian individuals from Russia. Each donor gave roughly 11 milliliters of peripheral blood, drawn into EDTA-treated Vacutainer tubes. Ficoll-Paque density-gradient centrifugation was used to isolate PBMCs, with at least 6 million obtained per sample. Trizol reagent was used to extract total RNA from PBMCs, with at least 5 micrograms per sample. For every donor, flow cytometry on a PBMC aliquot measured the percentage of naive CD45RAhigh/CD27high T cells. Here is what the overall study found, with its caveats: Observed TCR beta diversity correlated strongly with the percentage of naive T cells measured by flow cytometry. As age increased, observed TCR beta diversity per million T cells dropped in a roughly linear way, and a significant reduction was already evident by age 40. Estimates of total diversity from one million sequenced T cells were regarded as lower bounds and underestimates. Compared with the aged group, the long-lived group had more naive CD4+ T cells, fewer expanded clones and increased TCR diversity, suggesting age selection. Bulk unsorted PBMC profiling prevented conclusive comparison of naive and antigen-experienced compartments. Because donor CMV infection status was unknown, age-related changes in expanded clonotypes were potentially confounded.

What was sequenced was blood. This chain is built from TRBV6-6 and TRBJ1-1, with TRBD1 tentatively as D gene (6 bases match). The sequence came from a young woman in good health. The DNA is TGTGCCAGCAGTTACTCGGGCCGCGGGGGCACTGAAGTTTTCTTT. This translates into CASSYSGRGGTEVFF.